Included here is one TCR beta chain sequence, with context. Antigen specificity is unknown. The sample belongs to a study of yellow fever vaccine responses in identical twins. General study results and limits: Twins' vaccine T cell responses were reported to seem partly convergent and partly personalized.

One entry per CDR3 protein results from TCRdb running MiXCR on the RT-PCR reads. The sample carries about 18,000 distinct CDR3 sequences, roughly three fifths recorded once. The CDR3 covers 18 residues. The sample consisted of T cells from blood (PBMCs), unsorted or a sorted subset (not recorded which), taken before or after yellow fever vaccination (not recorded which). This sequence was found in a woman between 18 and 30 years old who received the yellow fever vaccine. V is TRBV21-1 and J is TRBJ2-7. TRBV21-1 is shown as a pseudogene. CDR3 sequence (DNA): TGTGCCAGCAGCAGATTGACCCAAATTATTGACCAGGCATCCGAGCAGTACGTC. This translates into CASSRLTQIIDQASEQYV.